This TCR beta chain was sequenced during a study of T-cell memory formation after mild COVID-19. This clonotype has only a few counts. MiXCR, run by TCRdb on the 5' RACE reads, gives a single entry per CDR3 protein. The data show approximately 230,000 distinct CDR3 sequences, with about 17% seen just once and approximately 3.6% held by the top ten. The V gene end was trimmed by 4 bases and the J gene end by 2 bases; junction bases not matched to a gene: 4. Germline-derived CDR1 and CDR2 are SGHTA and FQGTGA. CDR3 length: 14 residues. This receptor was identified in a man aged 18 to 29 who had mild COVID-19 (a few samples of this study predate the infection). Cell type and time point are not known. Sequencing was done on a sample of PBMCs or a T cell subset sorted from them (not recorded which). V is TRBV7-3 and J is TRBJ2-7; TRBD2 aligns across 8 bases. The CDR3 region is CASSSRGGPYEQYF. CDR3 nucleotide sequence: TGTGCCAGCAGCTCCCGGGGGGGCCCCTACGAGCAGTACTTC. Based on the CDR3 plus reference TRBV7-3 and TRBJ2-7, the full variable domain is GAGVSQTPSNKVTEKGKYVELRCDPISGHTALYWYRQSLGQGPEFLIYFQGTGAADDSGLPNDRFFAVRPEGSVSTLKIQRTERGDSAVYLCASSSRGGPYEQYFGPGTRLTVT.